The next 5 T cell receptor beta chains were all read from a single sample in a study of regulatory T cells in long-lasting Graves disease. TCR beta libraries were built with iRepertoire HTBI primers and Arm-PCR of CDR3 regions. Each CDR3 protein is one row after TCRdb ran MiXCR on the multiplex PCR reads. The profile shows roughly 450,000 distinct CDR3 sequences, 20% to 25% of them singletons. Sample time point: persistent/refractory GD, antithyroid drugs over 5 years with positive TRAb. With RNA extracted from PBMCs as input, the TCR library was made. Sequencing used peripheral blood mononuclear cells (PBMCs), obtained when the disease was refractory, from a patient treated with antithyroid drugs. Every receptor here comes from a female donor with Graves disease.

At least ten counts were recorded for this clonotype. This chain uses TRBV6-1 with TRBJ2-4; perhaps TRBD1 as D (6 bases). From germline, CDR1 is MNHNS and CDR2 SASEGT. The CDR3 contains 15 residues. V was cut by 4 bases and J by 2 bases, with 12 bases left in between. CDR3 coding DNA: TGTGCCAGCAGTGTTTTGGGGGACACCAAAAACATTCAGTACTTC. Its translation is CASSVLGDTKNIQYF.

This clonotype was detected ten times or more. V and J are TRBV7-9 and TRBJ2-7, with unresolved D. With 6 bases removed from V and 3 bases from J, the gap between germline ends came to 15 bases. Germline CDR1 SEHNR, CDR2 FQNEAQ (reference sequence). This CDR3 is 14 amino acids long. In nucleotides, the CDR3 is TGTGCCAGCAGTAAGGGCACCCCAGGCTACGAGCAGTACTTC. Its protein is CASSKGTPGYEQYF.

To note about this clonotype: Possible read error: a much larger clone is one base away. The V and J genes are TRBV6-6 and TRBJ1-4; D call uncertain. The CDR3 covers 13 residues. Germline-derived CDR1 and CDR2 are MNHNY and SVGAGI (reference sequence). V gave up 0 bases and J gave up 7 bases, with 6 bases separating them. The CDR3 region has the DNA TGTGCCAGCAGTTACTCGGCGGCTGAAAAACTGTTTTTT. This translates into CASSYSAAEKLFF.

The genes are TRBV29-1 and TRBJ2-3; a weak D match, TRBD1 (6 bases). The CDR3 sequence is 14 residues long. Germline assignment: CDR1 SQVTM and CDR2 ANQGSEA. The ends were cut back, 6 bases at V and 1 base at J, with 14 bases in the middle. The CDR3 loop reads CSVAGTTRTDTQYF. The CDR3 DNA follows: TGCAGCGTAGCCGGGACAACTCGCACAGATACGCAGTATTTT.

This clonotype was detected ten times or more. This sequence joins TRBV7-8 and TRBJ1-5; weak D call: TRBD1 (6 bases). V dropped 4 bases and J dropped 6 bases, with 16 bases sitting between them. Germline V gene lookup returns CDR1 SGHVS and CDR2 FQNEAQ. The CDR3 contains 15 residues. The CDR3 is CASSSWTDGGQPQHF. CDR3 in DNA: TGTGCCAGCAGCTCCTGGACAGATGGCGGTCAGCCCCAGCATTTT.